This T cell receptor beta chain was profiled in a study of T cell responses to AZD1222 COVID-19 vaccine. Study results and limitations: Possibly, clonal diversity was underestimated; donors were largely white British and included more females. A rise in Spike-specific TCR breadth and depth followed two AZD1222 doses.

Libraries were prepared by immunoSEQ multiplex PCR; TCRdb keeps only in-frame clonotypes and omits some of them. The table includes 100,000 to 110,000 clones, 88% detected once. CDR1 and CDR2 (germline): SGHTA, FQGNSA. V was shortened by 3 bases and J by 2 bases, with 10 bases between the two germline ends. There are 14 residues in the CDR3. Concerning this clone itself: Antigen: not known.

This clonotype was obtained from an adult in good health. The sequenced sample was peripheral blood, obtained on day 0 of AZD1222 vaccination. The chain is built from TRBV7-2 and TRBJ1-2; possibly TRBD1 for D (5 bases). The CDR3 nucleotides are TGTGCCAGCAGCTTGGCACAGGCGAACTATGGCTACACCTTC. Translated: CASSLAQANYGYTF. The full variable domain, in which reference TRBV7-2 and TRBJ1-2 provide the parts outside the CDR3, is GAGVSQSPSNKVTEKGKDVELRCDPISGHTALYWYRQSLGQGLEFLIYFQGNSAPDKSGLPSDRFSAERTGGSVSTLTIQRTQQEDSAVYLCASSLAQANYGYTFGSGTRLTVV.